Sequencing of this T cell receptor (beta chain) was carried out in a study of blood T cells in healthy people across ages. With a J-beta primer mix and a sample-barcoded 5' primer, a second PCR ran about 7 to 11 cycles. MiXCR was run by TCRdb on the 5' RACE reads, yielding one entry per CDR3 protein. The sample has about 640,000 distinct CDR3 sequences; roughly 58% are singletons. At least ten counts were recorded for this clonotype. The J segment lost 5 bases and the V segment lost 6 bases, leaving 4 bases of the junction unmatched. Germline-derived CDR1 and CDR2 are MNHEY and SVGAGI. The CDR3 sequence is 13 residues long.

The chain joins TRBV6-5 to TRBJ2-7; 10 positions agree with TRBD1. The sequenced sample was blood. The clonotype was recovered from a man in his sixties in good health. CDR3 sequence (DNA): TGTGCCAGCAGCTCCGGGACAGGGGACGAGCAGTACTTC. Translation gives CASSSGTGDEQYF.